This T cell receptor beta chain was observed in a study of T cell repertoires in aging, cancer and after chemotherapy. Amplification of TCR beta used genomic DNA extracted from peripheral blood. For this clonotype: The antigen remains unidentified.

Germline values: CDR1 SGHRS, CDR2 YFSETQ. J lost 4 bases, V lost 0 bases, and 4 bases had no gene match. CDR3 length: 14 amino acids. Multiplex touch-down PCR with TRB-A/B primers amplified rearranged V-D-J TRB sequences. MiXCR, applied by TCRdb to the multiplex PCR reads, yields one record per CDR3 protein. Of approximately 9,800 distinct CDR3 sequences listed, over 35% are singletons. Study-wide results and caveats: In healthy donors, age-related TCR diversity loss mainly reflected lost richness. Compared with age-matched healthy donors, untreated hematological or solid cancer patients showed higher blood TCR clonality.

The origin of this receptor is a human donor in good health. The rearrangement joins TRBV5-1 to TRBJ2-7; 7 nucleotides agree with TRBD2. The sample was blood. The CDR3 protein is CASSLEGGPYEQYF. In DNA, the CDR3 is TGCGCCAGCAGCTTGGAGGGAGGGCCTTACGAGCAGTACTTC.